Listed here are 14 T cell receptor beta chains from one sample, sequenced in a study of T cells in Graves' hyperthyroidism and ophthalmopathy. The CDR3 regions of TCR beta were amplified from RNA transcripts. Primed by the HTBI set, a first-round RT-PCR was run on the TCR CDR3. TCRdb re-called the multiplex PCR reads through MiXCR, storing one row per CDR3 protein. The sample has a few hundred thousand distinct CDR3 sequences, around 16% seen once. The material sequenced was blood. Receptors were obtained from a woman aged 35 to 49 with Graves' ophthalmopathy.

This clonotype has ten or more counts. CDR3 residues: CSVTGTGSIQYF. In nucleotides, the CDR3 is TGCAGCGTCACCGGGACAGGGAGTATCCAGTACTTC. The rearrangement uses TRBV29-1 and TRBJ2-5; 9 bases are a match to TRBD1. Trimming cost V 6 bases and J 10 bases; bases outside gene matches: 9. Germline assignment: CDR1 SQVTM and CDR2 ANQGSEA. This CDR3 has 12 residues.

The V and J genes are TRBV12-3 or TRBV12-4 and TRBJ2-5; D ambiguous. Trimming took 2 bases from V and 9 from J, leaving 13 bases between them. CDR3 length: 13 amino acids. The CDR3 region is CASSLSHAGPQYF. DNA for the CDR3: TGTGCCAGCAGTTTATCTCATGCCGGGCCCCAGTACTTC.

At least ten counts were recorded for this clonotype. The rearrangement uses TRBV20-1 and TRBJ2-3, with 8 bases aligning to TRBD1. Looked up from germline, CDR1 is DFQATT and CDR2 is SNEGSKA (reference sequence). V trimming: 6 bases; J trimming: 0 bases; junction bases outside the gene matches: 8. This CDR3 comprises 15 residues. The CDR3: CSAPGQALSTDTQYF. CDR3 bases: TGCAGTGCCCCGGGACAGGCTTTAAGCACAGATACGCAGTATTTT.

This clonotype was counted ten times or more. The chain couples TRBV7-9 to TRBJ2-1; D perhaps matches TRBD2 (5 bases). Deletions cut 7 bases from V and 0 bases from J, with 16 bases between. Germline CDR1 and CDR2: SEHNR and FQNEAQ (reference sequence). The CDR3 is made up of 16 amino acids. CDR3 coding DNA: TGTGCCAGCACCACTAGGCCTGTAAGCTCCTACAATGAGCAGTTCTTC. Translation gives CASTTRPVSSYNEQFF.

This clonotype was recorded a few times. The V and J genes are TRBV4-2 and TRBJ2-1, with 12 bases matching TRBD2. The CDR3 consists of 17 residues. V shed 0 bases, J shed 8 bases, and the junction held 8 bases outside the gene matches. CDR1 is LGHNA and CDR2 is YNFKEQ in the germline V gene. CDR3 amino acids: CASSQDQTSGSVDEQFF. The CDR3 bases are TGTGCCAGCAGCCAAGACCAGACTAGCGGGAGTGTCGATGAGCAGTTCTTC.

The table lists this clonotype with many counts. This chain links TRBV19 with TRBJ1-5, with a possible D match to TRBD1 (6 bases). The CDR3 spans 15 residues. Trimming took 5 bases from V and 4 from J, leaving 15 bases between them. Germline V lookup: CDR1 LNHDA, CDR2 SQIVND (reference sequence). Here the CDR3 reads CASSSTGLANQPQHF. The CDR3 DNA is TGTGCCAGTAGTTCTACAGGGTTGGCGAATCAGCCCCAGCATTTT. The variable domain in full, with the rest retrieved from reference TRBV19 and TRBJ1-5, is DGGITQSPKYLFRKEGQNVTLSCEQNLNHDAMYWYRQDPGQGLRLIYYSQIVNDFQKGDIAEGYSVSREKKESFPLTVTSAQKNPTAFYLCASSSTGLANQPQHFGDGTRLSIL.

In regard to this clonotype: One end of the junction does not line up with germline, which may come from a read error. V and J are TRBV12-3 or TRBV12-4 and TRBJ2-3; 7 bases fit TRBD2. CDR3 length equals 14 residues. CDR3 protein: CASSKGLAADTRYF. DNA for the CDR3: TGTGCCAGCAGTAAGGGGCTAGCGGCAGATACGCGGTATTTT.

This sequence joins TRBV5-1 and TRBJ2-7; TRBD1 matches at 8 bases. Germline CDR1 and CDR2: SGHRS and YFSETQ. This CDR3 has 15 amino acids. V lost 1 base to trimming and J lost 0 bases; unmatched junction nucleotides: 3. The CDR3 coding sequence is TGCGCCAGCAGCTTGACGGGACAGGACTCCTACGAGCAGTACTTC. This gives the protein CASSLTGQDSYEQYF.

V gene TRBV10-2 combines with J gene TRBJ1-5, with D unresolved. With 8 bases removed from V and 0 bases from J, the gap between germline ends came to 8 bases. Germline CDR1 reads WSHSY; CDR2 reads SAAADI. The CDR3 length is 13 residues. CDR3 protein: CASWTYSNQPQHF. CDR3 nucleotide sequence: TGCGCCAGCTGGACGTATAGCAATCAGCCCCAGCATTTT.

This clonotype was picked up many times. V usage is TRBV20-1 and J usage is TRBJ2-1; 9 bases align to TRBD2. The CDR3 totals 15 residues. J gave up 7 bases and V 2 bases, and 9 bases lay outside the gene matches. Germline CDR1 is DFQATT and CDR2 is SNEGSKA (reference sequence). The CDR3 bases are TGCAGTGCTAGACCCAAGCGGGGGGTAGAAAATGAGCAGTTCTTC. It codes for CSARPKRGVENEQFF.

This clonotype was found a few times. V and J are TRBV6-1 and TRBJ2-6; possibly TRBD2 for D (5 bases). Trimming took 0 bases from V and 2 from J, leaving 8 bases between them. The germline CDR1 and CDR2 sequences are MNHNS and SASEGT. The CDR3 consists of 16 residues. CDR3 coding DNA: TGTGCCAGCAGTGAAGCAACCGGGGCTGGGGCCAACGTCCTGACTTTC. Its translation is CASSEATGAGANVLTF.

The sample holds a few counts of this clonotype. CDR3 amino acids: CASSYTSGVPQTSEQFF. Here the CDR3 DNA reads TGTGCCAGCAGTTACACTAGCGGAGTTCCCCAGACATCGGAGCAGTTCTTC. The chain combines TRBV6-6 with TRBJ2-1, with 8 bases that match TRBD2. This CDR3 is 17 amino acids long. Germline V lookup: CDR1 MNHNY, CDR2 SVGAGI (reference sequence). V lost 2 bases and J lost 10; bases outside the gene matches: 16.

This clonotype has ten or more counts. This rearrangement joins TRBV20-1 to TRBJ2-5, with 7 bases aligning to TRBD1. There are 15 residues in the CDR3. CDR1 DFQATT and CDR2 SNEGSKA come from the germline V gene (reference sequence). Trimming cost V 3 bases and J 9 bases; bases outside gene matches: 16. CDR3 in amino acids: CSASGPQTGPLAQYF. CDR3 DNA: TGCAGTGCTAGCGGCCCTCAGACAGGGCCTTTGGCCCAGTACTTC.

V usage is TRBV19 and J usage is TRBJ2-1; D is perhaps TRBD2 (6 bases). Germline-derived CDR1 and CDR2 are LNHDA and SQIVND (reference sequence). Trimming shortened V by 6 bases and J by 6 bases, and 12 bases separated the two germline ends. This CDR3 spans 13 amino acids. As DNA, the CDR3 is TGTGCCAGTAGAGGTGTGGGGGGCAATGAGCAGTTCTTC. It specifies CASRGVGGNEQFF.